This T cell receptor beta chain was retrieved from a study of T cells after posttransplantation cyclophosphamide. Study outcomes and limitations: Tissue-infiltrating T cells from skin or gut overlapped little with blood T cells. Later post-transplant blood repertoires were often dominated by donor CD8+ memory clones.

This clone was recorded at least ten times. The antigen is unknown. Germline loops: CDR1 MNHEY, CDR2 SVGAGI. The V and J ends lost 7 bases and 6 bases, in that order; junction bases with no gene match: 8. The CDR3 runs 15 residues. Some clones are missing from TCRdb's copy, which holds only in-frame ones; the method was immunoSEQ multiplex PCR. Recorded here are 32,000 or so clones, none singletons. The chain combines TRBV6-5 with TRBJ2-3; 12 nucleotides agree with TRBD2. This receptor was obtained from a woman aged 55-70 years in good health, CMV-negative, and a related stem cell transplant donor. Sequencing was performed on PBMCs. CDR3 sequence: CASTELAGGRDTQYF. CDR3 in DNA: TGTGCCAGCACCGAACTAGCGGGGGGCCGGGATACGCAGTATTTT.